This T cell receptor beta chain came from a study of blood T cell repertoires in COVID-19. Overall study: T cells, B-cell-depleted T cells, or PBMCs provided the cDNA or gDNA that served as material.

As handled by the study authors: Estimation of nucleated cell counts was performed using reference gene primer amplification. This table comes from immunoSEQ multiplex PCR, and its TCRdb copy is limited to in-frame clones, with some not included. V and J calls and clone size are those listed in that table; D and trimming were worked out from the DNA. Of a few hundred thousand clones in the sample, around 88% were seen once. This clone was observed a few times. Germline V gives CDR1 MDHEN, CDR2 SYDVKM. This CDR3 has 16 residues. V was pared by 2 bases and J by 1 base, with 14 bases between. This sequence joins TRBV28 and TRBJ1-1; a weak D match, TRBD1 (6 bases). Sequenced: peripheral blood. The sequence came from a man between 45 and 60 years old with active or convalescent COVID-19. This CDR3 reads CASSLGQGYRNTEAFF. CDR3 nucleotide sequence: TGTGCCAGCAGTTTAGGTCAGGGGTATAGGAACACTGAAGCTTTCTTT.